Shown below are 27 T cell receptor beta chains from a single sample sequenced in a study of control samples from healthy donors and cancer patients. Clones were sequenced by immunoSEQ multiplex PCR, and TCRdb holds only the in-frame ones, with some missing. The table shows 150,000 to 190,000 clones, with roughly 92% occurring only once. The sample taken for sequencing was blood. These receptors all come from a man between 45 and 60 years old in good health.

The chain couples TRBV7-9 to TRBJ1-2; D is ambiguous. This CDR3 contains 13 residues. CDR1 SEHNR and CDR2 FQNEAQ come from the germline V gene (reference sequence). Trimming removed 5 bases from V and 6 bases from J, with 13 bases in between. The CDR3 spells CASSVGPQDGYTF. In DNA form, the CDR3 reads TGTGCCAGCAGCGTAGGGCCCCAGGATGGCTACACCTTC.

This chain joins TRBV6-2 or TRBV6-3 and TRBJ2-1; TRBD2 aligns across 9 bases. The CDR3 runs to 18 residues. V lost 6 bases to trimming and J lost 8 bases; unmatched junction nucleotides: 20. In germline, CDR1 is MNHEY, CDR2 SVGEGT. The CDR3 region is CASSPSSGTHRSLHEQFF. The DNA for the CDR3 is TGTGCCAGCAGCCCTTCTAGCGGGACCCATCGGTCCCTACATGAGCAGTTCTTC.

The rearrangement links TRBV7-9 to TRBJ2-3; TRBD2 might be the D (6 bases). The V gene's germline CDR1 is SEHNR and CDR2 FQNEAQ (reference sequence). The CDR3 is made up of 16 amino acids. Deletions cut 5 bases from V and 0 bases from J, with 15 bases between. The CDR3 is CASSLPSASSTDTQYF. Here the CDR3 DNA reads TGTGCCAGCAGCCTCCCTAGCGCCTCTAGCACAGATACGCAGTATTTT.

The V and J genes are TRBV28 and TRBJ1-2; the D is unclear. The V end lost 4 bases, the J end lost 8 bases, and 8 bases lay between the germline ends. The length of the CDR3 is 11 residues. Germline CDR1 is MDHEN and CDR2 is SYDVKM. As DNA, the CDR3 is TGTGCCAGCAGTTCGAGGGTCGGCTACACCTTC. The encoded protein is CASSSRVGYTF.

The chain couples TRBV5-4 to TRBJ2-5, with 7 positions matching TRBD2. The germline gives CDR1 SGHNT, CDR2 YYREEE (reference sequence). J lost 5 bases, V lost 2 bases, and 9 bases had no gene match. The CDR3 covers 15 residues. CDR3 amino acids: CASSFPGGRAETQYF. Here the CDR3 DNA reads TGTGCCAGCAGCTTCCCAGGAGGGAGGGCGGAGACCCAGTACTTC.

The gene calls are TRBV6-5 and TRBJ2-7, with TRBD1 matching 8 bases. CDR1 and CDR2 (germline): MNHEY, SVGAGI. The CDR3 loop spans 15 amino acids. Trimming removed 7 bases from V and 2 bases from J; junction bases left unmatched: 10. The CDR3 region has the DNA TGTGCCAGCAATCGAGGACAGGGAGGCACCTACGAGCAGTACTTC. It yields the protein CASNRGQGGTYEQYF.

CDR3 nucleotides: TGTGCCAGCATGATAGCGGGAGGCAATGAGCAGTTCTTC. This encodes CASMIAGGNEQFF. V gene TRBV6-5 combines with J gene TRBJ2-1, with 10 bases fitting TRBD2. Germline V CDR1 and CDR2: MNHEY, SVGAGI. The CDR3 spans 13 residues. V lost 7 bases and J lost 6; bases outside the gene matches: 3.

Written as DNA, the CDR3 is TGTGCCAGCAGTCCAACAATGGGGGGCCTCCAAGAGACCCAGTACTTC. It yields the protein CASSPTMGGLQETQYF. This sequence joins TRBV28 and TRBJ2-5; D possibly uses TRBD1 or TRBD2 (6 bases each). The ends were cut back, 5 bases at V and 1 base at J, with 17 bases in the middle. The CDR3 has 16 amino acids. Per germline, CDR1 MDHEN and CDR2 SYDVKM.

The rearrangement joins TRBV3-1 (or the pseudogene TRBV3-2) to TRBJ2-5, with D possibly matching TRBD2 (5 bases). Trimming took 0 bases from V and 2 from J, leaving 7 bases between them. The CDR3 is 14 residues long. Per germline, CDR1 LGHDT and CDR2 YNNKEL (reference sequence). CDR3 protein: CASSQDGLQETQYF. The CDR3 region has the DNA TGTGCCAGCAGCCAAGATGGACTTCAAGAGACCCAGTACTTC.

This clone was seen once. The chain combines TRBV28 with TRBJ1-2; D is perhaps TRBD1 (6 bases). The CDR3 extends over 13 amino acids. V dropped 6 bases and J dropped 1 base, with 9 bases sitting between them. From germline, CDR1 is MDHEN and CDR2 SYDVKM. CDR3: CASRLQGNYGYTF. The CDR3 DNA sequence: TGTGCCAGCAGGTTACAGGGTAACTATGGCTACACCTTC.

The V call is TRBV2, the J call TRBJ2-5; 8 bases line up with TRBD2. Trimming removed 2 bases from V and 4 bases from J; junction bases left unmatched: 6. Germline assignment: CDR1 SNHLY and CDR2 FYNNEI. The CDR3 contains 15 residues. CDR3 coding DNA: TGTGCCAGCAGTGAACAGACTAGCGTAGGAGAGACCCAGTACTTC. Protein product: CASSEQTSVGETQYF. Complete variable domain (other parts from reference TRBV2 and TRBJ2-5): EPEVTQTPSHQVTQMGQEVILRCVPISNHLYFYWYRQILGQKVEFLVSFYNNEISEKSEIFDDQFSVERPDGSNFTLKIRSTKLEDSAMYFCASSEQTSVGETQYFGPGTRLLVL.

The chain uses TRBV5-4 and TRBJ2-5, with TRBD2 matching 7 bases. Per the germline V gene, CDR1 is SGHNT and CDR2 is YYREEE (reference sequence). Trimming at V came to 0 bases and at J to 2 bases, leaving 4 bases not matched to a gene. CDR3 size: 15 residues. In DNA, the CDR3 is TGTGCCAGCAGCTTGGCTAGCGGTCTTCAAGAGACCCAGTACTTC. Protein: CASSLASGLQETQYF.

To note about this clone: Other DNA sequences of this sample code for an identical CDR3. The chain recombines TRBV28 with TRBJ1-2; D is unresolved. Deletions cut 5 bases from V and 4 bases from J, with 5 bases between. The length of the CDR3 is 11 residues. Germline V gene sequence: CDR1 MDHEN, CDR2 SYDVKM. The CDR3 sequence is CASSLAYGYTF. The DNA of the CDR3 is TGTGCCAGCAGTCTAGCCTATGGCTACACCTTC.

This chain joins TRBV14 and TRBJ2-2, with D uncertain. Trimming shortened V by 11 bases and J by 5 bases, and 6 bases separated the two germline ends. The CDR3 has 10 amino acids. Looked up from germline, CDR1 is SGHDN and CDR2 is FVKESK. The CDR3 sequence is CAGPTGELFF. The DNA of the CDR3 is TGTGCCGGACCTACCGGGGAGCTGTTTTTT.

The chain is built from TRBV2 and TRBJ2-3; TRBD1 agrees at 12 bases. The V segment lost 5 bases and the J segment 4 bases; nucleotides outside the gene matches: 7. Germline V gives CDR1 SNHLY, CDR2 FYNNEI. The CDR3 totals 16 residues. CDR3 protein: CASSRDRGLVADTQYF. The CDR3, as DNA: TGTGCCAGCAGTAGGGACAGGGGGCTCGTGGCAGATACGCAGTATTTT.

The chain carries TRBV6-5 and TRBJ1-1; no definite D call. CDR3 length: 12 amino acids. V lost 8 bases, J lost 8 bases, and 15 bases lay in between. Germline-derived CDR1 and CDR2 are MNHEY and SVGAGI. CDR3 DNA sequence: TGTGCCAGCGGAAACTACAAGGCGGAAGCTTTCTTT. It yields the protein CASGNYKAEAFF.

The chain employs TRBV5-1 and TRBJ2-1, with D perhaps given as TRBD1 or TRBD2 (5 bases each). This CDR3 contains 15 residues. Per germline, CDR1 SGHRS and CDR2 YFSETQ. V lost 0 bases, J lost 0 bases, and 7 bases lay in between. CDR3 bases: TGCGCCAGCAGCTTGGCCGGGGCCTCCTACAATGAGCAGTTCTTC. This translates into CASSLAGASYNEQFF.

The CDR3 loop is CASSIIAGVEFF. In nucleotides, the CDR3 is TGTGCCAGCAGCATTATAGCGGGCGTCGAGTTCTTC. The gene calls are TRBV28 and TRBJ2-1, with 7 bases that match TRBD2. The germline CDR1 and CDR2 sequences are MDHEN and SYDVKM. Unmatched junction bases numbered 10, after V lost 6 bases and J lost 14 bases. The length of the CDR3 is 12 residues.

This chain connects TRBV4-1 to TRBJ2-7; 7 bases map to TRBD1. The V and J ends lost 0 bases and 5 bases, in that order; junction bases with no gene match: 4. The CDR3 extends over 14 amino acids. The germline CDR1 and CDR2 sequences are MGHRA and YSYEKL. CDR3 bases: TGCGCCAGCAGCCAAGAATTCACAGGGGACGAGCAGTACTTC. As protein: CASSQEFTGDEQYF.

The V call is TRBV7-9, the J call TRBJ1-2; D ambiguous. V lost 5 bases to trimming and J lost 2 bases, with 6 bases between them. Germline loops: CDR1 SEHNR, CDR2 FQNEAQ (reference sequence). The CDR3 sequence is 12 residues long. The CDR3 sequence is CASSPQNYGYTF. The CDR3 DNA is TGTGCCAGCAGCCCGCAGAACTATGGCTACACCTTC.

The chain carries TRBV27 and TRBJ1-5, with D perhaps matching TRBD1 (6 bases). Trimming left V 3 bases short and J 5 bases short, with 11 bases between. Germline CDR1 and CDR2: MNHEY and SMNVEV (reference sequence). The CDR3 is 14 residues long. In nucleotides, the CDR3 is TGTGCCAGCAGTTTTACAGGGAAGCATCAGCCCCAGCATTTT. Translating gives CASSFTGKHQPQHF.

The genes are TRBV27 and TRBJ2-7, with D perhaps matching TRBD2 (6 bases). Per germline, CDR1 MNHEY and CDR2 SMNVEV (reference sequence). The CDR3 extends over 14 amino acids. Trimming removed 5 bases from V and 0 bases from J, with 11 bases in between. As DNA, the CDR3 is TGTGCCAGCAGTAGGGACTTCCTCTCCTACGAGCAGTACTTC. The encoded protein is CASSRDFLSYEQYF.

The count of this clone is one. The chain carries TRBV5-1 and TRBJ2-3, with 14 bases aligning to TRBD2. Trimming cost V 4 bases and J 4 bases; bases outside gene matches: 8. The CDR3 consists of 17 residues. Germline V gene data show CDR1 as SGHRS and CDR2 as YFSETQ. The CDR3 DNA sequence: TGCGCCAGCAGCCCAGGGACTAGCGGGAGAGTCGCAGATACGCAGTATTTT. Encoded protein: CASSPGTSGRVADTQYF.

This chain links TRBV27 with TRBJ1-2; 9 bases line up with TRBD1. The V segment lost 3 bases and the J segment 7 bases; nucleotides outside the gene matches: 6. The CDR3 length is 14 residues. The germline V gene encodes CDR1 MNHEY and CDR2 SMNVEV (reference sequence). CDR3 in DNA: TGTGCCAGCAGTTTTGGGGACAGGGAATTTGGCTACACCTTC. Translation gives CASSFGDREFGYTF.

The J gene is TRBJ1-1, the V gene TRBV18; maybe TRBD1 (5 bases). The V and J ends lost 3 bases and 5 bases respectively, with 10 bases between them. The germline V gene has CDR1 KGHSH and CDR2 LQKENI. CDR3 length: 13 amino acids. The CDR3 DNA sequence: TGTGCCAGCTCACCTCAGGGCTATACTGAAGCTTTCTTT. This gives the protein CASSPQGYTEAFF.

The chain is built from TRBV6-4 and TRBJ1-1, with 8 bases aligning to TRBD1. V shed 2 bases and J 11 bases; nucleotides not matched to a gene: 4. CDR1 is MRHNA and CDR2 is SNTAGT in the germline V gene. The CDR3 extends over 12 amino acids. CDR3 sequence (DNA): TGTGCCAGCAGTGACCGGACAGGGTTGGCTTTCTTT. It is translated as CASSDRTGLAFF.

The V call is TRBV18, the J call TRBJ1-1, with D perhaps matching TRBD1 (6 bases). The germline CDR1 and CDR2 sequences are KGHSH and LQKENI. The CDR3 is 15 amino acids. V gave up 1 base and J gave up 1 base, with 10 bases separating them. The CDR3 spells CASSPRGQTNTEAFF. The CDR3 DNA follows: TGTGCCAGCTCACCACGGGGACAAACGAACACTGAAGCTTTCTTT.